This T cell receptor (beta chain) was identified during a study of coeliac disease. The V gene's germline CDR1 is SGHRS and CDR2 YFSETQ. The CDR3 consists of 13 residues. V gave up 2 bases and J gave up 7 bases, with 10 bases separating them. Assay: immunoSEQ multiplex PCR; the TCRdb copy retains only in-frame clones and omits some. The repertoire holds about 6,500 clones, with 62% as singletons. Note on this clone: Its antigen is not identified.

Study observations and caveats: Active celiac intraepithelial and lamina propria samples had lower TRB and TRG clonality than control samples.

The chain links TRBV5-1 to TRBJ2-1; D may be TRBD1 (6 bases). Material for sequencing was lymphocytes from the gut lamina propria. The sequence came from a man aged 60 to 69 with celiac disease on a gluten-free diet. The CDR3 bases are TGCGCCAGCAGCTTATCCGGGACAAATGAGCAGTTCTTC. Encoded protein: CASSLSGTNEQFF.